The rows below give T cell receptor beta chains drawn from one sample of a study of blood T cells in healthy people across ages. TCRdb fed the 5' RACE reads into MiXCR, producing one record per CDR3 protein. The sample shows about 680,000 distinct CDR3 sequences, around 49% of them seen only once. The sequenced material came from blood. Every receptor here comes from an older woman in good health. Both conserved end residues are part of each CDR3. The D gene is left open where the match is weak. Size is stated for part of the rows, as once, few or many counts, or as a class when the clone is expanded.

v_gene	len	d_gene	abundance	j_gene	CDR3nt	CDR3aa
TRBV9	14	NA	NA	TRBJ2-3	TGTGCCAGCAGCGCTTCCCTACAAACAGATACGCAGTATTTT	CASSASLQTDTQYF
TRBV12-3/TRBV12-4	18	TRBD1	NA	TRBJ1-5	TGTGCCAGCAGTGGGGCCGGGACAGGGTCGGGAGGCAATCAGCCCCAGCATTTT	CASSGAGTGSGGNQPQHF
TRBV29-1	13	TRBD2	NA	TRBJ2-7	TGCAGCGCCCAACTAGCGGACAACTACGAGCAGTACTTC	CSAQLADNYEQYF
TRBV11-2	16	NA	many	TRBJ2-2	TGTGCCAGCAGCTTAGGCGGGACAGTATACACCGGGGAGCTGTTTTTT	CASSLGGTVYTGELFF
TRBV6-1	18	TRBD1	NA	TRBJ2-1	TGTGCCAGCAGCCACGGACAGGGGGAGTTTGGGGCCCGCAATGAGCAGTTCTTC	CASSHGQGEFGARNEQFF
TRBV6-5	14	TRBD1	NA	TRBJ2-5	TGTGCCAGCAGTGCAGAGACAGGGGGAGAGACCCAGTACTTC	CASSAETGGETQYF
TRBV7-2	15	TRBD2	few	TRBJ2-3	TGTGCCAGCAGCTGGGGGGGACTAGCCACAGATACGCAGTATTTT	CASSWGGLATDTQYF
TRBV7-6	15	NA	few	TRBJ2-5	TGTGCCAGCAGCTTAAATTTGCGGAGTTGGGAGACCCAGTACTTC	CASSLNLRSWETQYF
TRBV6-1	14	NA	few	TRBJ1-5	TGTGCCAGCAGCCCCCCAGGGGTAGATCAGCCCCAGCATTTT	CASSPPGVDQPQHF
TRBV20-1	16	TRBD2	few	TRBJ2-7	TGCAGTGCTAGAGATCATACTAGCGGCCGCTCCTACGAGCAGTACTTC	CSARDHTSGRSYEQYF
TRBV6-1	12	NA	NA	TRBJ2-6	TGTGCCACCCTCTCTGGGGCCAACGTCCTGACTTTC	CATLSGANVLTF
TRBV7-2	15	NA	NA	TRBJ1-1	TGTGCCAGCAGCTTGGCCGGGACGGTTAACACTGAAGCTTTCTTT	CASSLAGTVNTEAFF
TRBV20-1	12	NA	few	TRBJ2-7	TGCAGTGCTTCACAGGGAAGATACGAGCAGTACTTC	CSASQGRYEQYF
TRBV4-1	17	TRBD1	NA	TRBJ1-5	TGCGCCAGCAGCCAAGACCCGACAGGGGATCGCAATCAGCCCCAGCATTTT	CASSQDPTGDRNQPQHF
TRBV7-3	14	NA	few	TRBJ2-3	TGTGCCAGCAGCTCAGGGGTTAGCACAGATACGCAGTATTTT	CASSSGVSTDTQYF
TRBV2	14	NA	NA	TRBJ2-3	TGTGCCAGTGATTTAAGGGGAGGCACAGATACGCAGTATTTT	CASDLRGGTDTQYF